The text below deals with one T cell receptor beta chain. According to the study, TCR beta libraries were built with iRepertoire HTBI primers and CDR3-region Arm-PCR. TCRdb reprocessed the multiplex PCR reads with MiXCR, giving one entry per CDR3 protein. The sample shows under 450,000 distinct CDR3 sequences, less than 25% of them seen only once. The CDR3 loop spans 16 amino acids. Germline values: CDR1 LNHDA, CDR2 SQIVND (reference sequence). V was trimmed by 4 bases and J by 1 base, leaving 13 bases between them. This entry is derived from a study of regulatory T cells in long-lasting Graves disease. Time point in this sample: persistent/refractory GD, antithyroid drugs over 5 years with positive TRAb. TCR sequences were obtained from RNA taken from PBMCs.

The clonotype comes from a female donor with Graves disease. The J gene is TRBJ1-4, the V gene TRBV19, with D perhaps TRBD1 (5 bases). The sample here was peripheral blood mononuclear cells (PBMCs), taken when the disease was refractory, from a patient treated with antithyroid drugs. The CDR3 sequence is CASSNEVTVTNEKLFF. The CDR3 DNA sequence: TGTGCCAGTAGTAACGAGGTGACAGTAACTAATGAAAAACTGTTTTTT.